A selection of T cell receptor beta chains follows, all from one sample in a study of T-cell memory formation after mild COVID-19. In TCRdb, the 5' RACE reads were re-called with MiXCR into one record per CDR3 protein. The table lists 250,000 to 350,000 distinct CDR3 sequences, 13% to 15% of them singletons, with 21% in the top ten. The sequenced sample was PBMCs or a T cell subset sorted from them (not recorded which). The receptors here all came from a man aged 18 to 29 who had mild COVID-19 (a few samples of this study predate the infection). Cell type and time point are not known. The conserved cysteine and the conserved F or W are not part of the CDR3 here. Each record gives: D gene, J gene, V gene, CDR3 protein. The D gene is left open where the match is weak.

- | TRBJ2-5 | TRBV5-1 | ASSLELNQETQY
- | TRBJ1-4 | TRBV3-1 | ASSQSGLLEKLF
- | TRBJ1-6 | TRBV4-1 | ASSQGPGSPLH
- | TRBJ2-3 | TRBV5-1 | ASSRSQGSTDTQY
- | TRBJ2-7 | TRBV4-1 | ASSQAGAYEQY
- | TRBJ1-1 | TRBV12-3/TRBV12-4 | ASSLLGRGVNTEAF
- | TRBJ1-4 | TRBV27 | ASGRVFESNEKLF
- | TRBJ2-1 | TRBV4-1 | ASSQDQTLTNPNEQF
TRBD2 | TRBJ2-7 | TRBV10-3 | AIRGTSGAYEQY
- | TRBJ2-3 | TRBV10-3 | AISGGKTLQEDTQY
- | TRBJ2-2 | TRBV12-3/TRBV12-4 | ASSFPGSGELF
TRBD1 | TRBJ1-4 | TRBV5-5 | ASSKAGGATNEKLF
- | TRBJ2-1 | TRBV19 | ASSTPGTALFHEQF
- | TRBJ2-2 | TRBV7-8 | ASPGQRNTGELF
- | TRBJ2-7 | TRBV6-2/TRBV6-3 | ASSRDAYEQY
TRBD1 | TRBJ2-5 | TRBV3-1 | ASSPGDRGQETQY
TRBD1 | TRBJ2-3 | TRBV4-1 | ASSQQPWTGRGTDTQY
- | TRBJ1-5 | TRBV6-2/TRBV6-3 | ASSLTSNQPQH
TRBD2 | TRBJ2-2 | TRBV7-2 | ASSLFSGGVGELF
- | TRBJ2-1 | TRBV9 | ASSVGADYNEQF
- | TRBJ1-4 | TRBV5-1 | ASSLGPKEKLF
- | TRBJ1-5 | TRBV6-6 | ASSYSARGDNSNQPQH
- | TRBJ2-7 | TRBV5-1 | ASNLGGVSYEQY
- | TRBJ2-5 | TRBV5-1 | ASSILHGGETQY
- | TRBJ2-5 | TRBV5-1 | ASSPDPPTETQY
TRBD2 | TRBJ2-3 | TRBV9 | ASSGTSGGSTDTQY
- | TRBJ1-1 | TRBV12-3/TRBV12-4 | ASSLLAAGEAF
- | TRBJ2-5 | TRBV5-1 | ASSPTGSHGQETQY
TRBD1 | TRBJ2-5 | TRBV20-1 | SAYDRGRGETQY
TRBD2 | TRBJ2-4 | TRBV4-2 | ASSQGAAGDIQY
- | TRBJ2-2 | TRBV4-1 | ASSQQRGITGELF
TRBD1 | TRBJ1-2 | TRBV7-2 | ASSFRTGDGYT
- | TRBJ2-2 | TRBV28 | ASSFLGSGTTGELF
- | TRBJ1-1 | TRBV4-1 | ASSQARAGEAF
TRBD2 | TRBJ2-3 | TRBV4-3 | ASSQDRPAGLVDTQY
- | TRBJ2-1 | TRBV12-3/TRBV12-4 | ASSPGLPQF
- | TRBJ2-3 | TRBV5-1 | ASSLDVLGPTDTQY
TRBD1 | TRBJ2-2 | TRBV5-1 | ASSLMGQGPGELF
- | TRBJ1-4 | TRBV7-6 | ASSSSGLNEKLF
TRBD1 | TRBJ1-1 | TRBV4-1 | ASSQDQGARDTEAF
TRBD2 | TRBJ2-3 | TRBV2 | ASTGTSGAADTQY
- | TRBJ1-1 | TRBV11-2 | ASSLSGYEAF